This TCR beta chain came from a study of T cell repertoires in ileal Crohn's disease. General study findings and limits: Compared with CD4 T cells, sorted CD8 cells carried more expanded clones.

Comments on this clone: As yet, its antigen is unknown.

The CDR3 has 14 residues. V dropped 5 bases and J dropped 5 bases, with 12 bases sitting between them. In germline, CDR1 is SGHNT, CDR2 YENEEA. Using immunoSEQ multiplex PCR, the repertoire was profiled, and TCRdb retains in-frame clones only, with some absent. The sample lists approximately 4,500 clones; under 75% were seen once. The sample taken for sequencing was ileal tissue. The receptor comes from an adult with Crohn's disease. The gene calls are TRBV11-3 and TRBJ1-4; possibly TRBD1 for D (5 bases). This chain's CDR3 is CASSAGGINEKLFF. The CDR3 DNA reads TGTGCCAGCAGCGCGGGGGGGATAAATGAAAAACTGTTTTTT.